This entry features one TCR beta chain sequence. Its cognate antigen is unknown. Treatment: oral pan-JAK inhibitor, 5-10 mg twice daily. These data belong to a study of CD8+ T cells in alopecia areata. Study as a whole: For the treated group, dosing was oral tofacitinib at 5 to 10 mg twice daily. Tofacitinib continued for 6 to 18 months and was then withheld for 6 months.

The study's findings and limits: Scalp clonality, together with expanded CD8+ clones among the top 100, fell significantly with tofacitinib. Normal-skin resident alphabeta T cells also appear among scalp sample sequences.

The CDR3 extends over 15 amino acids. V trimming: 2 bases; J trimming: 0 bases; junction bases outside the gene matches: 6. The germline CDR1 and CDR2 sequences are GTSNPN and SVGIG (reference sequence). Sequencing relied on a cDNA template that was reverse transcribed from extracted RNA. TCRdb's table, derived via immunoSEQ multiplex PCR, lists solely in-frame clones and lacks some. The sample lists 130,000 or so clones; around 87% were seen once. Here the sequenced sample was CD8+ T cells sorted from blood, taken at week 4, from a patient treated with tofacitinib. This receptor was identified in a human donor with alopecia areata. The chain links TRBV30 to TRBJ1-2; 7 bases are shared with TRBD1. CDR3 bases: TGTGCCTGGAGTATCGGGACAGAAACTAACTATGGCTACACCTTC. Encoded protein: CAWSIGTETNYGYTF. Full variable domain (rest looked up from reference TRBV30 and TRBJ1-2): SQTIHQWPATLVQPVGSPLSLECTVEGTSNPNLYWYRQAAGRGLQLLFYSVGIGQISSEVPQNLSASRPQDRQFILSSKKLLLSDSGFYLCAWSIGTETNYGYTFGSGTRLTVV.